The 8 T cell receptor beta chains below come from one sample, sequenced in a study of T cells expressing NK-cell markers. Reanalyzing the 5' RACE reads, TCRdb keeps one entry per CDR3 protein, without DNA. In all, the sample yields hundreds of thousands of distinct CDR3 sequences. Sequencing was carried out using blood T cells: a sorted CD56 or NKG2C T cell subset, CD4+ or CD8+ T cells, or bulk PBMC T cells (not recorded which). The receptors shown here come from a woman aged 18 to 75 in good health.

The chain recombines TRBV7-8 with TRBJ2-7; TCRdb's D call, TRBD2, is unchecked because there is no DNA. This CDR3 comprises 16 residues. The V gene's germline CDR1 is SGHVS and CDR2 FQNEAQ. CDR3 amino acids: CASSLAQRGAAYEQYF.

CDR3 region: CSVDDMTAYGYTF. The gene calls are TRBV29-1 and TRBJ1-2; TCRdb gives TRBD1 as the D gene, but with no DNA this cannot be confirmed. The CDR3 is 13 residues long. The V gene's germline CDR1 is SQVTM and CDR2 ANQGSEA.

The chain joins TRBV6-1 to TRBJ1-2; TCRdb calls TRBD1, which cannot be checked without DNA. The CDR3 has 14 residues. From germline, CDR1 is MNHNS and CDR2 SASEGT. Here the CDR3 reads CASSGLGGYYGYTF.

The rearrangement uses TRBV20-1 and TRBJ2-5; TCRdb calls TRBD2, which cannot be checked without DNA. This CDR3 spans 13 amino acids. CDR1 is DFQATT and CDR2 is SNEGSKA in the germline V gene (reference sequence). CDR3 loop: CSASRSGGETQYF.

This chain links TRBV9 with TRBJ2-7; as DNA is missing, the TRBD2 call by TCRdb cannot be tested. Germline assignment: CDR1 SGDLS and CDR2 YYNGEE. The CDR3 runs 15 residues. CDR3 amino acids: CASSVPSGRICEQYF.

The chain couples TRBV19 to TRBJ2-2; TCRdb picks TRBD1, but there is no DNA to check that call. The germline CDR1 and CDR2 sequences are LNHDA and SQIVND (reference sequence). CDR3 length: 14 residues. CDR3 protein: CASFSGAPTGELFF.

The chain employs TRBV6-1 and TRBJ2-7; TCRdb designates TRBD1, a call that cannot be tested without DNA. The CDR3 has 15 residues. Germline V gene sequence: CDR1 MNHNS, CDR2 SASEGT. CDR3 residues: CASTKGGTGSYEQYF.

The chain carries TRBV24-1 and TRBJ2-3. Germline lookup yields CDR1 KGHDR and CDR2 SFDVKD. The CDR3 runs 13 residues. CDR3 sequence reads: CATGTESTDTQYF.